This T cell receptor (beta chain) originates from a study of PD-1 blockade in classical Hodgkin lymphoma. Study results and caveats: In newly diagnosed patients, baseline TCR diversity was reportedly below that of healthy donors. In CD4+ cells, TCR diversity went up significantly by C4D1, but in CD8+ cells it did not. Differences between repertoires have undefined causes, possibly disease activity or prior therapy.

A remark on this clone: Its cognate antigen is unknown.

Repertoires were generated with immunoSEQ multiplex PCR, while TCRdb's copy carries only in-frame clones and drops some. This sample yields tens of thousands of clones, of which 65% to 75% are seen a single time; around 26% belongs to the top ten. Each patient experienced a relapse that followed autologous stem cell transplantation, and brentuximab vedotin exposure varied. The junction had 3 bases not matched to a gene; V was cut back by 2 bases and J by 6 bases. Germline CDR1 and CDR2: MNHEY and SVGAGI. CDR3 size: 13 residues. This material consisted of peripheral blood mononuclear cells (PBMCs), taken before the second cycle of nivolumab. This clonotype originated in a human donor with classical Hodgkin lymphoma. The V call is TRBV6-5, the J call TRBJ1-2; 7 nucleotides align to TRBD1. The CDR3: CASSYPRGDGYTF. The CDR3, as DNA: TGTGCCAGCAGTTACCCCAGGGGGGATGGCTACACCTTC.